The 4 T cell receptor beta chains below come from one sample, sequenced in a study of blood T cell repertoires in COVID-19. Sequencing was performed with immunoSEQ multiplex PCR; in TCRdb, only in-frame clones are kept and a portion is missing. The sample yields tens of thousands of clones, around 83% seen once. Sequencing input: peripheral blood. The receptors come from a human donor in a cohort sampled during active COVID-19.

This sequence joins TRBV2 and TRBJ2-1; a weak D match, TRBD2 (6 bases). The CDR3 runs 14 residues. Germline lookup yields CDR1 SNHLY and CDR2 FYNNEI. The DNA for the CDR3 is TGTGCTACCGGAGGGGAGAGCTCCCTAAGCGAGCAGTTCTTC. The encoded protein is CATGGESSLSEQFF.

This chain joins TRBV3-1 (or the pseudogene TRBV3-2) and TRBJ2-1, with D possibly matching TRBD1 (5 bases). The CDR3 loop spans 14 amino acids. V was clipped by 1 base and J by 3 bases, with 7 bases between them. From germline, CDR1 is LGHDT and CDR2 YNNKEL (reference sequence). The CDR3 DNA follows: TGTGCCAGCAGCCAAGGGGGCCTCTACAATGAGCAGTTCTTC. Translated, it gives CASSQGGLYNEQFF.

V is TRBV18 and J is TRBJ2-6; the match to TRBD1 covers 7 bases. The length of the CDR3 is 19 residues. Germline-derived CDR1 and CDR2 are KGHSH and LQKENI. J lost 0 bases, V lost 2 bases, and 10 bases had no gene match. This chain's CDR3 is CASSPMPQGTPSGANVLTF. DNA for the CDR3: TGTGCCAGCTCACCAATGCCACAGGGGACCCCCTCTGGGGCCAACGTCCTGACTTTC. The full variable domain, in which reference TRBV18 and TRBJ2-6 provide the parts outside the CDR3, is NAGVMQNPRHLVRRRGQEARLRCSPMKGHSHVYWYRQLPEEGLKFMVYLQKENIIDESGMPKERFSAEFPKEGPSILRIQQVVRGDSAAYFCASSPMPQGTPSGANVLTFGAGSRLTVL.

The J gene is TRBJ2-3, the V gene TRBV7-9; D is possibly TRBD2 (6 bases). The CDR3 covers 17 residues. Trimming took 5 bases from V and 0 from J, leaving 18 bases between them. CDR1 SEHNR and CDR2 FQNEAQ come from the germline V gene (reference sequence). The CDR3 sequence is CASSRGLRQLSTDTQYF. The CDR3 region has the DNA TGTGCCAGCAGCCGGGGACTCAGGCAGCTTAGCACAGATACGCAGTATTTT.